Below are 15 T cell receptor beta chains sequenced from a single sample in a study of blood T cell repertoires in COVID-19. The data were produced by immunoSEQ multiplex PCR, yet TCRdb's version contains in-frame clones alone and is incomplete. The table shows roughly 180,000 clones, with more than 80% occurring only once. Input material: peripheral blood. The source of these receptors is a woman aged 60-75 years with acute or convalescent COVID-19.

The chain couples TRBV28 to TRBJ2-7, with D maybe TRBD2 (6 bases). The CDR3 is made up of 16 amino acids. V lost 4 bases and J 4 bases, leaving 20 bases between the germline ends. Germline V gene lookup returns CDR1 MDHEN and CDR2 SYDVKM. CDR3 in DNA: TGTGCCAGCAGTTCCTCCTGGGAGGCCCGATTATACGAGCAGTACGTC. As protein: CASSSSWEARLYEQYV.

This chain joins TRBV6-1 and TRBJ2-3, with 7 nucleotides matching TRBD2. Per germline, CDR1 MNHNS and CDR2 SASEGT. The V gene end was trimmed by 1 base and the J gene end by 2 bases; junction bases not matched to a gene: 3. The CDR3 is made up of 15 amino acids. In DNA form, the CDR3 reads TGTGCCAGCAGTGAAGGGGCGGGAGCCACAGATACGCAGTATTTT. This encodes CASSEGAGATDTQYF.

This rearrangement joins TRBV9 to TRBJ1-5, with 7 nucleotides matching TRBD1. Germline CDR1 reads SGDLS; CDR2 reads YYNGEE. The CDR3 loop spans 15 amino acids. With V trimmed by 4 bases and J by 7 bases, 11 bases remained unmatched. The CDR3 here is CASSSTRDRGQPQHF. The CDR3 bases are TGTGCCAGCAGCTCAACCCGGGACAGAGGACAGCCCCAGCATTTT.

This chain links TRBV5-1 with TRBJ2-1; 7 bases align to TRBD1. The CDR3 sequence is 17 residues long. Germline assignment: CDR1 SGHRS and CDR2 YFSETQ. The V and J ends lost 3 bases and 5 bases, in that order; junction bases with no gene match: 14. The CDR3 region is CASSSSTKDRAHNEQFF. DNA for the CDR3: TGCGCCAGCAGCTCCTCAACCAAAGACAGGGCCCACAATGAGCAGTTCTTC. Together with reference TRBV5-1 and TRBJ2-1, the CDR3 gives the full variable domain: KAGVTQTPRYLIKTRGQQVTLSCSPISGHRSVSWYQQTPGQGLQFLFEYFSETQRNKGNFPGRFSGRQFSNSRSEMNVSTLELGDSALYLCASSSSTKDRAHNEQFFGPGTRLTVL.

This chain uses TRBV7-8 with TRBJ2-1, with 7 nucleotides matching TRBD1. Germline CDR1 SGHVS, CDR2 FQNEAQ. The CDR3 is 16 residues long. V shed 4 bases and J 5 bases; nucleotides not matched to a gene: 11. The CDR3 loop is CASSSYQGVIHNEQFF. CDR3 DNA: TGTGCCAGCAGCTCATATCAGGGGGTAATCCACAATGAGCAGTTCTTC. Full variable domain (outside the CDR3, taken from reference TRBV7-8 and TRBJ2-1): GAGVSQSPRYKVAKRGQDVALRCDPISGHVSLFWYQQALGQGPEFLTYFQNEAQLDKSGLPSDRFFAERPEGSVSTLKIQRTQQEDSAVYLCASSSYQGVIHNEQFFGPGTRLTVL.

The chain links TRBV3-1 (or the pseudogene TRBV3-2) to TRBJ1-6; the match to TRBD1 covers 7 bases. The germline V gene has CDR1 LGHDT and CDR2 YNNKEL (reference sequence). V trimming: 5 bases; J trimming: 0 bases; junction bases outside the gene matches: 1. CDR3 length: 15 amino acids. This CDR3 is CASSGDSSYNSPLHF. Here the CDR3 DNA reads TGTGCCAGCAGCGGGGACAGCTCCTATAATTCACCCCTCCACTTT.

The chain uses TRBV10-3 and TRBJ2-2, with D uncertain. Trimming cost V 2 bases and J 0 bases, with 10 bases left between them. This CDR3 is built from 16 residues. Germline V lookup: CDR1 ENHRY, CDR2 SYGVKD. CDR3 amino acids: CAISESAAPNTGELFF. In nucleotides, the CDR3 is TGTGCCATCAGTGAGAGTGCGGCCCCGAACACCGGGGAGCTGTTTTTT.

CDR3 nucleotides: TGTGCCAGCAGCAGGAACAGGGGAGGTGAAAAACTGTTTTTT. It encodes CASSRNRGGEKLFF. The chain employs TRBV7-2 and TRBJ1-4; 7 nucleotides match TRBD1. From germline, CDR1 is SGHTA and CDR2 FQGNSA. The V segment lost 5 bases and the J segment 7 bases; nucleotides outside the gene matches: 7. The CDR3 covers 14 residues.

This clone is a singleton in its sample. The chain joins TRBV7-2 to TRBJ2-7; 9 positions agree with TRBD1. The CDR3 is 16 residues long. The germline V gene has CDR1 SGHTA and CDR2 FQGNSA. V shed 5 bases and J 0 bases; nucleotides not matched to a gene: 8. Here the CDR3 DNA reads TGTGCCAGCAGCGTACGTGGGACAGGGCCCTCCTACGAGCAGTACTTC. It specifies CASSVRGTGPSYEQYF.

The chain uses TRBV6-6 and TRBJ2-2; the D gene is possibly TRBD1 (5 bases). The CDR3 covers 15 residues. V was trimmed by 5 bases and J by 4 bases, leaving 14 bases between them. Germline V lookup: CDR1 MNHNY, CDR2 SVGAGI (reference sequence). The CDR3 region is CASSTQGRGTGELFF. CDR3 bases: TGTGCCAGCAGTACTCAGGGCCGTGGCACCGGGGAGCTGTTTTTT.

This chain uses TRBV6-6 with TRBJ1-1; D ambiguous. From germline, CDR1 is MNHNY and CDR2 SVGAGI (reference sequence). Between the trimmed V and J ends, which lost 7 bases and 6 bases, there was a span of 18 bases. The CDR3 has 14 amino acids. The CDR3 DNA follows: TGTGCCAGCATTCCTCGCCCCGAACGGGCTGAAGCTTTCTTT. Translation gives CASIPRPERAEAFF.

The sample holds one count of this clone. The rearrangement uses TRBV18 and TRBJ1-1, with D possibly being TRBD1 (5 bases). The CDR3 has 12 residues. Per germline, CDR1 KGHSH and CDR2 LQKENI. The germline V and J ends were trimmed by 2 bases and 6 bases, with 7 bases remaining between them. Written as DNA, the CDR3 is TGTGCCAGCTCACCAGGGGCCGCTGAAGCTTTCTTT. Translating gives CASSPGAAEAFF.

CDR3 coding DNA: TGTGCCAGCAGTGAAACTCGGTTATACGAGCAGTACTTC. It yields the protein CASSETRLYEQYF. This sequence joins TRBV2 and TRBJ2-7; no firm D call. From germline, CDR1 is SNHLY and CDR2 FYNNEI. The CDR3 has 13 residues. Trimming removed 2 bases at V and 4 bases at J, with 9 bases between.

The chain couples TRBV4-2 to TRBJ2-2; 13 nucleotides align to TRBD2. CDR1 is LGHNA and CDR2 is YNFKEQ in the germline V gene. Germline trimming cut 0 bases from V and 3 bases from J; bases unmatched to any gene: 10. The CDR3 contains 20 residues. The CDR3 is CASSQDSRLAGGSDTGELFF. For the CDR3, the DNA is TGTGCCAGCAGCCAAGATTCGAGACTAGCGGGAGGTTCGGACACCGGGGAGCTGTTTTTT.

Here the CDR3 reads CATENGGGTGELFF. The CDR3 coding sequence is TGTGCCACCGAAAACGGGGGAGGCACCGGGGAGCTGTTTTTT. The chain links TRBV28 to TRBJ2-2; tentatively, D is TRBD2 (6 bases). V shed 10 bases and J shed 4 bases, with 16 bases lying between them. Per the germline V gene, CDR1 is MDHEN and CDR2 is SYDVKM. The CDR3 loop spans 14 amino acids.